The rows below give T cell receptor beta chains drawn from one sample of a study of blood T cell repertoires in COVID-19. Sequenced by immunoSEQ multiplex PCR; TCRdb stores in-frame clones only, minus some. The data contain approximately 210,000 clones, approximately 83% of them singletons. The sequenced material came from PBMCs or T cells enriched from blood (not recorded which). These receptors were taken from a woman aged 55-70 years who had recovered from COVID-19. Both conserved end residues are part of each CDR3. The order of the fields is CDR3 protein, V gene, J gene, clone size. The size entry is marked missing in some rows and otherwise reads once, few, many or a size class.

CASSGLGANTIYF	TRBV9	TRBJ1-3	NA
CASSYSSSGAKNIQYF	TRBV6-5	TRBJ2-4	NA
CASSYSINTGNTEAFF	TRBV6-6	TRBJ1-1	NA
CASTGAGDSDEQYF	TRBV19	TRBJ2-7	NA
CASSFSGGPPLTEAFF	TRBV7-9	TRBJ1-1	NA
CASSLFTGEQFF	TRBV13	TRBJ2-1	few
CATSDPKTSGGLFGETQYF	TRBV24-1	TRBJ2-5	NA
CASSLGQGAGTEAFF	TRBV11-3	TRBJ1-1	NA
CASSPRAREVLETQYF	TRBV5-1	TRBJ2-5	few
CASSPRTSGREGTQYF	TRBV5-1	TRBJ2-5	once
CASRLRTGTYGYTF	TRBV6-6	TRBJ1-2	NA
CASSGGTGRNQPQHF	TRBV13	TRBJ1-5	NA
CASSLGGGASQPQHF	TRBV27	TRBJ1-5	NA
CASSSKGVFTEAFF	TRBV27	TRBJ1-1	NA
CASSIRPPLAGDRNEQFF	TRBV19	TRBJ2-1	once
CASSDSAMAQHF	TRBV7-8	TRBJ1-5	NA
CASSHKRDWGRNGYTF	TRBV23-1	TRBJ1-2	NA
CASSYSGTGAEQYF	TRBV6-5	TRBJ2-7	NA
CASSQDQGGTYEQYF	TRBV4-3	TRBJ2-7	NA
CASSLGGYEAFF	TRBV7-8	TRBJ1-1	NA
CASSPSGGLPEQYF	TRBV7-2	TRBJ2-7	NA
CASSTTSGSETQYF	TRBV11-2	TRBJ2-5	NA
CASSFGRNTGELFF	TRBV27	TRBJ2-2	NA
CASSPEGAQWETQYF	TRBV3-1/TRBV3-2	TRBJ2-5	NA
CASRYQGGSQPQHF	TRBV2	TRBJ1-5	NA
CATSRAPGGALGRAFF	TRBV15	TRBJ1-1	NA
CASSQDSLSYEQYF	TRBV14	TRBJ2-7	NA
CASSVVQGGNEQFF	TRBV9	TRBJ2-1	once
CASSSEQGIQTQYF	TRBV13	TRBJ2-5	NA
CASSPQAFNTEAFF	TRBV4-2	TRBJ1-1	NA
CASSKFWQGKQRNTEAFF	TRBV21-1	TRBJ1-1	NA
CASSPMTGGGGELFF	TRBV18	TRBJ2-2	NA
CASSVSSSPSYEQYF	TRBV9	TRBJ2-7	NA
CASSLVGGQSYNSPLHF	TRBV5-6	TRBJ1-6	few
CASSLLSEGDPGQFF	TRBV5-5	TRBJ2-1	NA
CANLQRGFDQPQHF	TRBV6-5	TRBJ1-5	NA
CASSPTGSGANVLTF	TRBV3-1/TRBV3-2	TRBJ2-6	NA
CSASRKQMNTEAFF	TRBV29-1	TRBJ1-1	NA
CASSLAPQGVGEQYF	TRBV5-1	TRBJ2-7	NA
CASSQDWSGSSYGYTF	TRBV4-2	TRBJ1-2	NA
CASWDRLYEQYF	TRBV6-5	TRBJ2-7	NA
CASRGGPAGELFF	TRBV6-5	TRBJ2-2	NA
CATSRGASGNTIYF	TRBV15	TRBJ1-3	NA
CASSSFSGFGTDTQYF	TRBV19	TRBJ2-3	NA
CASSFPSGGATEAFF	TRBV7-8	TRBJ1-1	NA
CASSTGQESSYEQYF	TRBV6-5	TRBJ2-7	NA
CASSLGGQGSTDTQYF	TRBV5-4	TRBJ2-3	few
CASSLEGTGTEAFF	TRBV11-3	TRBJ1-1	NA
CASGSDRPSYEQYF	TRBV7-9	TRBJ2-7	NA
CASSQGVGQGIQYF	TRBV3-1/TRBV3-2	TRBJ2-4	NA
CASSYTQGAQPQHF	TRBV6-5	TRBJ1-5	NA
CASGPGGGYSYEQYF	TRBV12-5	TRBJ2-7	few
CASSSLHPGNTIYF	TRBV27	TRBJ1-3	NA
CASSRLGQGSGVYEQYF	TRBV5-1	TRBJ2-7	NA
CASSWTGNTQYF	TRBV5-1	TRBJ2-3	NA